One and the same sample provided the 30 T cell receptor beta chains below, sequenced in a study of blood T cell repertoires in COVID-19. The table came from immunoSEQ multiplex PCR; TCRdb's copy has only in-frame clones and leaves some out. The sample holds 95,000 to 120,000 clones; just over 70% are singletons and the top ten take around 1.9%. The specimen sequenced was peripheral blood. The receptors stem from a woman aged 40-49 years with acute or convalescent COVID-19.

This chain joins TRBV5-5 and TRBJ1-1; D remains unclear. Germline lookup yields CDR1 SGHKS and CDR2 YYEKEE (reference sequence). V was clipped by 2 bases and J by 1 base, with 12 bases between them. The CDR3 has 15 residues. The CDR3 loop is CASSFRGISNTEAFF. The CDR3 DNA follows: TGTGCCAGCAGCTTCCGAGGGATTTCGAACACTGAAGCTTTCTTT.

This chain links TRBV6-6 with TRBJ1-5; a possible D gene is TRBD1 (5 bases). V shed 6 bases and J shed 4 bases, with 10 bases lying between them. The CDR3 consists of 13 residues. Germline assignment: CDR1 MNHNY and CDR2 SVGAGI (reference sequence). The DNA for the CDR3 is TGTGCCAGCAGCCCCGACAGAAATCAGCCCCAGCATTTT. Protein: CASSPDRNQPQHF.

The chain has TRBV12-5 and TRBJ1-3; 8 nucleotides align to TRBD1. Trimming took 1 base from V and 11 from J; bases not matched to a gene: 7. The CDR3 is 14 amino acids. Germline CDR1 is LGHNT and CDR2 is FRNRAP. CDR3 sequence (DNA): TGTGCTAGTGGTTTGGGCGGACAGGGAACGGCCATATATTTT. Translating it yields CASGLGGQGTAIYF.

The J gene is TRBJ1-2, the V gene TRBV25-1, with D possibly being TRBD1 (5 bases). Looked up from germline, CDR1 is MGHDK and CDR2 is SYGVNS. The CDR3 runs to 11 residues. Trimming pared 4 bases from V and 7 bases from J, leaving 7 bases between. This chain's CDR3 is CASSGGVGYTF. In DNA, the CDR3 is TGTGCCAGCAGTGGGGGGGTTGGCTACACCTTC.

This chain links TRBV12-5 with TRBJ1-1; D gene ambiguous. This CDR3 has 14 amino acids. V was pared by 3 bases and J by 4 bases, with 12 bases between. Germline-derived CDR1 and CDR2 are LGHNT and FRNRAP. For the CDR3, the DNA is TGTGCTAGTGGTTTATACCAGGCCGGCACTGAAGCTTTCTTT. This codes for CASGLYQAGTEAFF.

The chain joins TRBV11-3 to TRBJ2-2, with TRBD2 matching over 7 bases. Germline CDR1 and CDR2: SGHNT and YENEEA. The J segment lost 3 bases and the V segment lost 6 bases, leaving 7 bases of the junction unmatched. This CDR3 is built from 15 residues. The CDR3 bases are TGTGCCAGCAGTGATAGCGGGCGGTACACCGGGGAGCTGTTTTTT. Encoded protein: CASSDSGRYTGELFF.

The CDR3 DNA is TGTGCCAGCAGCACTAGCCCCTACAATGAGCAGTTCTTC. This codes for CASSTSPYNEQFF. The chain recombines TRBV7-7 with TRBJ2-1, with D possibly matching TRBD2 (6 bases). The CDR3 is 13 amino acids. The V end was cut by 5 bases, the J end by 2 bases, with 7 bases between. Looked up from germline, CDR1 is SSHAT and CDR2 is FNYEAQ (reference sequence).

The chain is built from TRBV28 and TRBJ1-1, with 7 positions matching TRBD1. This CDR3 is 13 amino acids long. Germline V gives CDR1 MDHEN, CDR2 SYDVKM. V shed 6 bases, J shed 4 bases, and the junction held 5 bases outside the gene matches. The CDR3 sequence: CASSPTGFTEAFF. In DNA form, the CDR3 reads TGTGCCAGCAGCCCGACAGGGTTCACTGAAGCTTTCTTT. Full variable domain (rest looked up from reference TRBV28 and TRBJ1-1): DVKVTQSSRYLVKRTGEKVFLECVQDMDHENMFWYRQDPGLGLRLIYFSYDVKMKEKGDIPEGYSVSREKKERFSLILESASTNQTSMYLCASSPTGFTEAFFGQGTRLTVV.

The chain recombines TRBV29-1 with TRBJ1-1; a weak D match, TRBD1 (5 bases). Germline CDR1 SQVTM, CDR2 ANQGSEA. The CDR3 consists of 12 residues. V was shortened by 7 bases and J by 5 bases, with 14 bases between the two germline ends. The CDR3 sequence: CSGGGGGTEAFF. CDR3 nucleotides: TGCAGCGGGGGCGGAGGAGGGACTGAAGCTTTCTTT.

In DNA, the CDR3 is TGTGCCAGCAGGTCGGGGGGGGGTAGTTACACTGAAGCTTTCTTT. Translating gives CASRSGGGSYTEAFF. The J gene is TRBJ1-1, the V gene TRBV6-5, with a tentative D call TRBD1 (5 bases). Trimming cost V 6 bases and J 3 bases, with 17 bases left between them. The CDR3 consists of 15 residues. CDR1 and CDR2 from the germline V gene are MNHEY and SVGAGI.

The chain is built from TRBV3-1 (or the pseudogene TRBV3-2) and TRBJ2-1; tentatively, D is TRBD1 (6 bases). Trimming took 0 bases from V and 5 from J, leaving 17 bases between them. The CDR3 consists of 17 residues. Germline loops: CDR1 LGHDT, CDR2 YNNKEL (reference sequence). DNA of the CDR3: TGTGCCAGCAGCCAAGATGATGGGGGCGGCGTAGACAATGAGCAGTTCTTC. Protein sequence: CASSQDDGGGVDNEQFF.

This clone was found once. The chain uses TRBV30 and TRBJ1-1; possible D gene TRBD1, 6 bases. Germline CDR1 reads GTSNPN; CDR2 reads SVGIG (reference sequence). The CDR3 length is 19 residues. The V and J ends lost 2 bases and 3 bases respectively, with 28 bases between them. This CDR3 reads CAWSLSVVHKGGRDTEAFF. The CDR3 DNA follows: TGTGCCTGGAGTCTTTCAGTGGTACATAAGGGGGGGAGGGACACTGAAGCTTTCTTT.

This clone came up a few times. CDR3 in amino acids: CASSEGGRGKLFF. CDR3 DNA: TGTGCCAGCAGCGAAGGAGGTCGGGGGAAACTGTTTTTT. V is TRBV9 and J is TRBJ1-4; tentative D call: TRBD1 (5 bases). The CDR3 is 13 residues long. CDR1 is SGDLS and CDR2 is YYNGEE in the germline V gene. Trimming removed 3 bases from V and 11 bases from J, with 14 bases in between.

This clone occurred once. The V and J genes are TRBV7-2 and TRBJ1-2; TRBD1 matches 7 bases. Looked up from germline, CDR1 is SGHTA and CDR2 is FQGNSA. The CDR3 totals 13 residues. The V segment lost 3 bases and the J segment 5 bases; nucleotides outside the gene matches: 3. The CDR3 reads CASSLGQQYGYTF. CDR3 bases: TGTGCCAGCAGCTTGGGACAGCAATATGGCTACACCTTC. Using reference TRBV7-2 and TRBJ1-2 for the parts outside the CDR3, the full variable domain is GAGVSQSPSNKVTEKGKDVELRCDPISGHTALYWYRQSLGQGLEFLIYFQGNSAPDKSGLPSDRFSAERTGGSVSTLTIQRTQQEDSAVYLCASSLGQQYGYTFGSGTRLTVV.

The chain couples TRBV12-5 to TRBJ1-1; 8 nucleotides line up with TRBD1. Germline assignment: CDR1 LGHNT and CDR2 FRNRAP. V lost 5 bases, J lost 5 bases, and 4 bases stayed unmatched. CDR3 length: 13 residues. CDR3 sequence: CASGATGGTEAFF. For the CDR3, the DNA is TGTGCTAGTGGTGCCACAGGGGGGACTGAAGCTTTCTTT.

The chain recombines TRBV6-5 with TRBJ1-1; weak D call: TRBD1 (5 bases). The CDR3 has 14 residues. Trimming took 6 bases from V and 7 from J, leaving 18 bases between them. CDR1 MNHEY and CDR2 SVGAGI come from the germline V gene. The CDR3 protein is CASSLISPGLEAFF. The DNA for the CDR3 is TGTGCCAGCAGCTTAATCTCCCCGGGACTTGAAGCTTTCTTT.

This rearrangement joins TRBV7-2 to TRBJ1-2; 8 bases match TRBD1. CDR3 length: 15 amino acids. From germline, CDR1 is SGHTA and CDR2 FQGNSA. The J segment lost 4 bases and the V segment lost 2 bases, leaving 6 bases of the junction unmatched. The CDR3 DNA is TGTGCCAGCAGCTTACAACAGGGGGACCTCTATGGCTACACCTTC. Encoded protein: CASSLQQGDLYGYTF.

Concerning this clone: A much larger clone lies a single base off, so this may be a read error. DNA for the CDR3: TGTGCCAGCAGCTTGGATGGCGGGGGGGTACAAGAGGCCCAGTACTTC. Encoded protein: CASSLDGGGVQEAQYF. The V and J genes are TRBV5-5 and TRBJ2-5, with 9 bases lining up with TRBD2. Germline V lookup: CDR1 SGHKS, CDR2 YYEKEE (reference sequence). CDR3 length: 16 residues.

V is TRBV18 and J is TRBJ2-1, with 8 bases identical to TRBD2. From germline, CDR1 is KGHSH and CDR2 LQKENI. J gave up 5 bases and V 3 bases, and 6 bases lay outside the gene matches. This CDR3 has 15 residues. CDR3 in DNA: TGTGCCAGCTCACCCAGAGCGGGGGCTAACAATGAGCAGTTCTTC. Translated: CASSPRAGANNEQFF.

The chain links TRBV7-9 to TRBJ1-6, with D tentatively TRBD1 (6 bases). The V end lost 5 bases, the J end lost 7 bases, and 15 bases lay between the germline ends. The CDR3 runs 15 residues. Germline V gives CDR1 SEHNR, CDR2 FQNEAQ (reference sequence). The CDR3 sequence is CASSLQGGGNSPLHF. CDR3 bases: TGTGCCAGCAGCCTACAGGGTGGCGGGAATTCACCCCTCCACTTT.

In DNA, the CDR3 is TGTGCCAGCAGCTGGTGGCAGGGGCGAACTGAAGCTTTCTTT. It is translated as CASSWWQGRTEAFF. The chain recombines TRBV5-6 with TRBJ1-1; D possibly corresponds to TRBD1 (6 bases). The CDR3 loop spans 14 amino acids. V was cut by 3 bases and J by 5 bases, with 14 bases left in between. Germline V gene data show CDR1 as SGHDT and CDR2 as YYEEEE.

The chain employs TRBV27 and TRBJ1-6; D is unresolved. From germline, CDR1 is MNHEY and CDR2 SMNVEV (reference sequence). CDR3 length: 17 amino acids. Trimming shortened V by 4 bases and J by 4 bases, and 17 bases separated the two germline ends. The CDR3 DNA reads TGTGCCAGCAGTTCCCTTGGGCAGCTCATATATAATTCACCCCTCCACTTT. Its translation is CASSSLGQLIYNSPLHF.

Here the CDR3 DNA reads TGTGCCAGCTCACCGTGGGGGGTGAGGGAGACCCAGTACTTC. As protein: CASSPWGVRETQYF. The chain couples TRBV18 to TRBJ2-5, with D maybe TRBD2 (6 bases). Deletions cut 3 bases from V and 5 bases from J, with 13 bases between. CDR1 is KGHSH, CDR2 LQKENI, per germline. The CDR3 has 14 amino acids.

Only one count was recorded for this clone. This chain links TRBV6-1 with TRBJ2-2; 10 bases are a match to TRBD2. Germline V CDR1 and CDR2: MNHNS, SASEGT. The CDR3 runs 17 residues. The V segment lost 1 base and the J segment 7 bases; nucleotides outside the gene matches: 9. CDR3 loop: CASSEDVLAGEDGELFF. Here the CDR3 DNA reads TGTGCCAGCAGTGAAGATGTGCTAGCGGGGGAAGACGGGGAGCTGTTTTTT.

In its sample, this clone was seen many times. This rearrangement joins TRBV5-1 to TRBJ1-5; tentative D call: TRBD1 (6 bases). CDR1 and CDR2 (germline): SGHRS, YFSETQ. The CDR3 loop spans 14 amino acids. With 1 base removed from V and 5 bases from J, the gap between germline ends came to 10 bases. CDR3 region: CASSLRGGDQPQHF. CDR3 DNA: TGCGCCAGCAGCTTGCGAGGGGGGGATCAGCCCCAGCATTTT.

This clone was observed a handful of times. V gene TRBV11-3 combines with J gene TRBJ1-1; 8 bases align to TRBD1. CDR1 is SGHNT, CDR2 YENEEA, per germline. Losses at the gene ends were 1 base for V and 1 base for J; bases not matched to a gene: 2. The CDR3 totals 15 residues. The CDR3 bases are TGTGCCAGCAGCTTAGGGACAGGGTGGAACACTGAAGCTTTCTTT. This sequence encodes CASSLGTGWNTEAFF.

This clone was recorded a few times. The chain couples TRBV7-2 to TRBJ1-6; 7 nucleotides align to TRBD1. CDR3 length: 14 amino acids. Germline trimming cut 4 bases from V and 11 bases from J; bases unmatched to any gene: 8. CDR1 and CDR2 (germline): SGHTA, FQGNSA. CDR3 sequence: CASSSTGSRAPLHF. The CDR3, as DNA: TGTGCCAGCAGCTCGACAGGGTCTAGGGCACCCCTCCACTTT.

The sample holds a few counts of this clone. CDR3 loop: CASSIGLAGSSTDTQYF. CDR3 in DNA: TGTGCCAGTAGTATAGGACTAGCGGGGTCTAGCACAGATACGCAGTATTTT. The V call is TRBV19, the J call TRBJ2-3, with TRBD2 identical over 11 bases. The V gene's germline CDR1 is LNHDA and CDR2 SQIVND (reference sequence). V lost 1 base to trimming and J lost 0 bases; unmatched junction nucleotides: 3. The CDR3 contains 17 residues.

Only one count was recorded for this clone. The chain carries TRBV25-1 and TRBJ1-6; D is perhaps TRBD1 (5 bases). The CDR3 is made up of 13 amino acids. The V gene's germline CDR1 is MGHDK and CDR2 SYGVNS. V shed 7 bases and J shed 8 bases, with 12 bases lying between them. CDR3 loop: CASMQGSDSPLHF. In DNA, the CDR3 is TGTGCCAGCATGCAGGGTTCGGATTCACCCCTCCACTTT.

The chain has TRBV28 and TRBJ2-2, with 10 positions matching TRBD1. The CDR3 sequence is 18 residues long. In germline, CDR1 is MDHEN, CDR2 SYDVKM. V was clipped by 2 bases and J by 9 bases; unmatched bases: 15. CDR3 nucleotides: TGTGCCAGCAGTTTAGGGACAGGGGACGAGATTTGGGGCTGGGAGCTGTTTTTT. Translation gives CASSLGTGDEIWGWELFF.